The clone carrying this T cell receptor beta chain was detected ten times or more. The target antigen is unknown. The data originate from a study of response to subunit inactivated influenza vaccine. Each CDR3 protein gets one entry after TCRdb re-called the RT-PCR reads with MiXCR. The sample lists around 530,000 distinct CDR3 sequences, 12% occurring once. Looked up from germline, CDR1 is MGHRA and CDR2 is YSYEKL. V was cut by 3 bases and J by 2 bases, with 13 bases left in between. CDR3 length: 16 amino acids. Regarding the study as a whole: Authors suggested each seasonal influenza vaccination recruits few new T cells.

The TCR comes from a man aged 45-60 years who received an inactivated influenza vaccine. The sequencing here drew on PBMCs from blood, taken on the day of vaccination. This rearrangement joins TRBV4-1 to TRBJ2-2; D perhaps matches TRBD2 (6 bases). The CDR3 sequence is CASSHEEGLNTGELFF. CDR3 in DNA: TGCGCCAGCAGCCACGAGGAGGGGCTCAACACCGGGGAGCTGTTTTTT.